This T cell receptor beta chain was recorded in a study of regulatory T cells in long-lasting Graves disease. Background on the study: Duration of antithyroid drug therapy among newly diagnosed Graves' patients was under 3 months. Study-wide results and limits: Persistent disease was associated with favored TRBV28 usage and with favored use of TRBJ1-2 and TRBJ2-5.

The CDR3 loop spans 15 amino acids. V was clipped by 1 base and J by 5 bases, with 13 bases between them. Germline V lookup: CDR1 LGHDT, CDR2 YNNKEL (reference sequence). The sample's time point: newly diagnosed GD, antithyroid drugs for less than 3 months. The TCR library was prepared using RNA isolated from PBMCs. This clonotype was found a few times. What it binds is not known. Building of the TCR beta libraries involved iRepertoire HTBI primers and Arm-PCR of CDR3 regions. MiXCR was run by TCRdb on the multiplex PCR reads, yielding one entry per CDR3 protein. The sample lists over 500,000 distinct CDR3 sequences, around 16% occurring once. The same data also went into a second study, on T cells in Graves' hyperthyroidism and ophthalmopathy. Per that paper: A first-round RT-PCR of the TCR CDR3 used the HTBI primer set. By a 13 V-J model, ophthalmopathy was set apart from stable hyperthyroidism.

This material consisted of peripheral blood mononuclear cells (PBMCs), taken at new diagnosis, from a patient treated with antithyroid drugs. The receptor's source is a man aged 18-30 years with Graves disease. This sequence joins TRBV3-1 and TRBJ2-3; D is possibly TRBD1 (5 bases). Here the CDR3 DNA reads TGTGCCAGCAGCCAAGTAGGCAGGGTCGAAGATACGCAGTATTTT. Protein: CASSQVGRVEDTQYF.